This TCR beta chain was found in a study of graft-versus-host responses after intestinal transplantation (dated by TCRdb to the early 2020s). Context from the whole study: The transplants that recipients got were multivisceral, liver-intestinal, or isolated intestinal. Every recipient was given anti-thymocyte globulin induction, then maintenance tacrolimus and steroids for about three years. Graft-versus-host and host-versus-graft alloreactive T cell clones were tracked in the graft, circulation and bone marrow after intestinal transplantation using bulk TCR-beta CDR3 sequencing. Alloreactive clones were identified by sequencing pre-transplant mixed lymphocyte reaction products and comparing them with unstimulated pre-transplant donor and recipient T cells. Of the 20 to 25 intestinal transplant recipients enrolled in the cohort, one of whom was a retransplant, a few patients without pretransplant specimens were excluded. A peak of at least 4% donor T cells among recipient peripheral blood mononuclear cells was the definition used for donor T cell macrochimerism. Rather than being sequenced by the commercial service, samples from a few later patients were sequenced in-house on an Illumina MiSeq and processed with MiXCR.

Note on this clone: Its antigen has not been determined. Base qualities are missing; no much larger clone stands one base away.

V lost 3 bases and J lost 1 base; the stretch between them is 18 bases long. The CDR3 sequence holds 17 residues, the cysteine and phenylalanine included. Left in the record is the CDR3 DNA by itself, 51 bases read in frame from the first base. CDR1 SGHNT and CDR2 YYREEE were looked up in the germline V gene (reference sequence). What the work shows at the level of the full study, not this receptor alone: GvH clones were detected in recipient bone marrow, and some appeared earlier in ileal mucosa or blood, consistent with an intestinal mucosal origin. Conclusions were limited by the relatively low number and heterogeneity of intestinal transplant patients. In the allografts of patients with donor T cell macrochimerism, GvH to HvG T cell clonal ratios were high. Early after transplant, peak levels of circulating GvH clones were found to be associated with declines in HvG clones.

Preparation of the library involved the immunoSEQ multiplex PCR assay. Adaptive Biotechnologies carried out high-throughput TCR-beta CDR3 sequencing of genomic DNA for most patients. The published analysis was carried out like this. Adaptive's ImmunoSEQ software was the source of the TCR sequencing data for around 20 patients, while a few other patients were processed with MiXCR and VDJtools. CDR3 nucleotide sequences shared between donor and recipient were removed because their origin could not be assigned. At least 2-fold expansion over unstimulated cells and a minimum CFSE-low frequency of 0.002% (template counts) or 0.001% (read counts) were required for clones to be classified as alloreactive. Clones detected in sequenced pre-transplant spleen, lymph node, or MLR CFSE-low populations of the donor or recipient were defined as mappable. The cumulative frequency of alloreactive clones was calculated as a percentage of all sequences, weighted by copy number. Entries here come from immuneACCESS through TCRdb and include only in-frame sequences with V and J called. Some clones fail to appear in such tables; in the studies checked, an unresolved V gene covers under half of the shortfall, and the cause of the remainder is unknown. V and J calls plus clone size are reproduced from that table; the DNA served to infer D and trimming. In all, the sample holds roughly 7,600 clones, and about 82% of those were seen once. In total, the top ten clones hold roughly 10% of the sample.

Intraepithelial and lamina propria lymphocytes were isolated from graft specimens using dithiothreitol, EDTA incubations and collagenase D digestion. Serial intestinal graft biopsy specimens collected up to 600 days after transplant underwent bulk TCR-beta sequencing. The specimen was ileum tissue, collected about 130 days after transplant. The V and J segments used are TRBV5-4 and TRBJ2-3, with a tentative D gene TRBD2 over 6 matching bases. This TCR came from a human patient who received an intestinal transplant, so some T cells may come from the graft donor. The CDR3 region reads CASSWDGLGGGTDTQYF. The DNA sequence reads TGTGCCAGCAGCTGGGATGGGTTGGGGGGAGGCACAGATACGCAGTATTTT.